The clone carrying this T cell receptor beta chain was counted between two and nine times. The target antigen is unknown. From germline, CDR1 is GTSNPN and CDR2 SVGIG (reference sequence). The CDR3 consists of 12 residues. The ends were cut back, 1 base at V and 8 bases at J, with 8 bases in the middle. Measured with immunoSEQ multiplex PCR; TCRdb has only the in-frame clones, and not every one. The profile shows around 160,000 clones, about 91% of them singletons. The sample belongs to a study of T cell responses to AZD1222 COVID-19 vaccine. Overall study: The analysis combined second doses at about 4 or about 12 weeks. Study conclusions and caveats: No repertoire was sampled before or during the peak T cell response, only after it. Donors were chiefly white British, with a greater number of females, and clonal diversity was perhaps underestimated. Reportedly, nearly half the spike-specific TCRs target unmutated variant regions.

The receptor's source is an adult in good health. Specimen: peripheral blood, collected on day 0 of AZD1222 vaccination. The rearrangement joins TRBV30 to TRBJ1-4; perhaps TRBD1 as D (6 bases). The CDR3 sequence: CAWSAGGEKLFF. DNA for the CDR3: TGTGCCTGGAGTGCGGGGGGCGAAAAACTGTTTTTT.